The text below deals with one T cell receptor beta chain. What it binds is not known. The data belong to a study of T cell responses to AZD1222 COVID-19 vaccine. Study-level results: Repertoire collection took place solely once the T cell response had peaked.

The CDR3 consists of 16 residues. In germline, CDR1 is MNHNY, CDR2 SVGAGI (reference sequence). V lost 4 bases, J lost 4 bases, and 16 bases lay in between. Assay used: immunoSEQ multiplex PCR; TCRdb lists only in-frame clones, some missing. The top ten hold roughly 2.4% of the sample, which has more than 80,000 clones, around 89% seen once. The sequence derives from an adult who received the AZD1222 COVID-19 vaccine. The chain combines TRBV6-6 with TRBJ1-4, with D maybe TRBD1 (5 bases). Sequences were derived from peripheral blood, sampled 28 days after the second AZD1222 dose. This chain's CDR3 is CASSSYLGRLNEKLFF. The CDR3 coding sequence is TGTGCCAGCAGTTCCTACCTGGGACGGCTTAATGAAAAACTGTTTTTT.